These 5 T cell receptor beta chains share one sample of origin, sequenced in a study of shared clonotypes between healthy human individuals. The protocol was immunoSEQ multiplex PCR, while the TCRdb copy is restricted to in-frame clones and leaves out a portion. The data show more than 400,000 clones, over 70% seen once. The sequencing sample was made of PBMCs. The receptors originated from a woman in her thirties or forties in good health. Some clones in this sample may be carry-over from other donors' samples.

This clone has just a few counts. The gene calls are TRBV27 and TRBJ2-7, with 7 bases that match TRBD1. The CDR3 has 15 amino acids. Germline V gene sequence: CDR1 MNHEY, CDR2 SMNVEV (reference sequence). Losses at the gene ends were 3 bases for V and 5 bases for J; bases not matched to a gene: 10. CDR3 protein: CASSFVFGTVHEQYF. DNA for the CDR3: TGTGCCAGCAGTTTTGTTTTTGGGACAGTTCACGAGCAGTACTTC.

As to this clone: Additional DNA sequences in this sample encode the identical CDR3. The chain combines TRBV28 with TRBJ1-2; TRBD1 aligns across 7 bases. Germline CDR1 MDHEN, CDR2 SYDVKM. CDR3 length: 13 residues. J lost 8 bases, V lost 6 bases, and 9 bases had no gene match. The CDR3 reads CASSRTGPGGYTF. CDR3 DNA sequence: TGTGCCAGCAGCCGGACAGGCCCGGGCGGCTACACCTTC.

This chain uses TRBV7-3 with TRBJ1-1; 8 positions match TRBD1. CDR3 length: 15 residues. J was trimmed by 3 bases and V by 5 bases; bases with no gene match: 8. The germline V gene encodes CDR1 SGHTA and CDR2 FQGTGA. The CDR3 coding sequence is TGTGCCAGCAGCCCCCGACAGGGGTCGGACACTGAAGCTTTCTTT. It yields the protein CASSPRQGSDTEAFF.

V usage is TRBV28 and J usage is TRBJ2-7, with a possible D match to TRBD2 (5 bases). CDR1 is MDHEN and CDR2 is SYDVKM in the germline V gene. The V end lost 1 base, the J end lost 0 bases, and 13 bases lay between the germline ends. This CDR3 region has 16 residues. This chain's CDR3 is CASSLSSLGSSYEQYF. The CDR3 DNA follows: TGTGCCAGCAGTTTATCCTCACTAGGGAGCTCCTACGAGCAGTACTTC.

The chain joins TRBV5-4 to TRBJ2-1; a weak D match, TRBD2 (6 bases). The V end lost 0 bases, the J end lost 4 bases, and 11 bases lay between the germline ends. The CDR3 has 15 residues. CDR1 and CDR2 from the germline V gene are SGHNT and YYREEE (reference sequence). Written as DNA, the CDR3 is TGTGCCAGCAGCTTGGAGTACGGGACTTACAATGAGCAGTTCTTC. It translates to CASSLEYGTYNEQFF. The full variable domain, with the rest looked up from reference TRBV5-4 and TRBJ2-1, is ETGVTQSPTHLIKTRGQQVTLRCSSQSGHNTVSWYQQALGQGPQFIFQYYREEENGRGNFPPRFSGLQFPNYSSELNVNALELDDSALYLCASSLEYGTYNEQFFGPGTRLTVL.